These 12 T cell receptor beta chains originate from one sample sequenced in a study of cytomegalovirus exposure and HLA in healthy donors. The study ran its PCR with 60 Vbeta and 13 Jbeta primers. Generated by immunoSEQ multiplex PCR, the TCRdb table keeps only in-frame clones and is missing some. The data contain 100,000 to 150,000 clones, 15% to 20% of them singletons. The sequencing sample was made of PBMCs. These receptors were obtained from a female donor in good health and CMV-seropositive.

This clone was observed a handful of times. The V call is TRBV5-1, the J call TRBJ2-5, with a weak D call TRBD1 (6 bases). Per germline, CDR1 SGHRS and CDR2 YFSETQ. The CDR3 is 17 residues long. With 4 bases removed from V and 1 base from J, the gap between germline ends came to 20 bases. The CDR3 DNA follows: TGCGCCAGCAGCAATTCAGTATGGGGGCCAGCCCAAGAGACCCAGTACTTC. As protein: CASSNSVWGPAQETQYF.

This rearrangement joins TRBV5-1 to TRBJ1-1; the match to TRBD1 covers 10 bases. The CDR3 covers 18 residues. V shed 0 bases, J shed 0 bases, and the junction held 8 bases outside the gene matches. Germline CDR1 is SGHRS and CDR2 is YFSETQ. The CDR3 spells CASSLGPRQGAMNTEAFF. The DNA for the CDR3 is TGCGCCAGCAGCTTGGGCCCCAGACAGGGGGCAATGAACACTGAAGCTTTCTTT.

This clone was observed a handful of times. One end of the junction is discordant with germline, which a read error may explain. This sequence joins TRBV10-1 and TRBJ2-7, with a weak D call TRBD1 (6 bases). CDR1 and CDR2 (germline): WNHNN, SYGVQD (reference sequence). The CDR3 runs to 11 residues. CDR3 in DNA: TGCGCCAGCAGTGAGTTAGGGGGTAGGGACTTC. This encodes CASSELGGRDF.

The gene calls are TRBV5-4 and TRBJ2-1, with 7 bases lining up with TRBD2. The CDR3 extends over 14 amino acids. The germline CDR1 and CDR2 sequences are SGHNT and YYREEE (reference sequence). The J segment lost 5 bases and the V segment lost 4 bases, leaving 6 bases of the junction unmatched. The CDR3, as DNA: TGTGCCAGCAGCACAGCGGGACCTCACAATGAGCAGTTCTTC. Translated: CASSTAGPHNEQFF. Filled out from reference TRBV5-4 and TRBJ2-1, the complete variable domain reads ETGVTQSPTHLIKTRGQQVTLRCSSQSGHNTVSWYQQALGQGPQFIFQYYREEENGRGNFPPRFSGLQFPNYSSELNVNALELDDSALYLCASSTAGPHNEQFFGPGTRLTVL.

This clone was seen a few times. The chain couples TRBV27 to TRBJ2-1; 9 bases agree with TRBD2. The V gene end was trimmed by 6 bases and the J gene end by 4 bases; junction bases not matched to a gene: 4. Germline V gene sequence: CDR1 MNHEY, CDR2 SMNVEV (reference sequence). The CDR3 runs to 14 residues. CDR3 residues: CASRTLAGYNEQFF. DNA of the CDR3: TGTGCCAGCAGAACACTAGCGGGTTACAATGAGCAGTTCTTC.

The rearrangement uses TRBV5-6 and TRBJ1-1, with 7 positions matching TRBD1. Germline V CDR1 and CDR2: SGHDT, YYEEEE. V lost 4 bases and J lost 11; bases outside the gene matches: 8. The CDR3 has 12 amino acids. CDR3 region: CASSTRQGPAFF. Written as DNA, the CDR3 is TGTGCCAGCAGCACCCGACAGGGTCCGGCTTTCTTT.

This clone has a handful of counts. The chain combines TRBV4-2 with TRBJ2-3; D gene ambiguous. This CDR3 has 16 amino acids. Trimming stripped 0 bases from V and 2 bases from J, with 12 bases between. The germline V gene has CDR1 LGHNA and CDR2 YNFKEQ. The CDR3 coding sequence is TGTGCCAGCAGCCAAGAGGCAGCGCTATTCACAGATACGCAGTATTTT. Translating gives CASSQEAALFTDTQYF.

The chain combines TRBV2 with TRBJ2-1; D might be TRBD1 (5 bases). The V and J ends lost 8 bases and 8 bases respectively, with 10 bases between them. Germline V gene sequence: CDR1 SNHLY, CDR2 FYNNEI. CDR3 length: 11 amino acids. CDR3 in DNA: TGTGCCAGCGGGATAGGGGATGAGCAGTTCTTC. Translation gives CASGIGDEQFF.

CDR3: CASSHDLGTDTQYF. The CDR3 DNA sequence: TGCGCCAGCAGCCATGACTTGGGCACAGATACGCAGTATTTT. The chain combines TRBV4-3 with TRBJ2-3, with D hard to call. Deletions cut 3 bases from V and 1 base from J, with 8 bases between. The CDR3 is 14 residues long. Germline CDR1 and CDR2: LGHNA and YSLEER.

The V gene is TRBV9, the J gene TRBJ2-7; the D gene is possibly TRBD1 (6 bases). Germline V gene lookup returns CDR1 SGDLS and CDR2 YYNGEE. Trimming left V 4 bases short and J 2 bases short, with 19 bases between. The CDR3 is 16 amino acids. CDR3 region: CASSSTGDRPPYEQYF. The CDR3 DNA reads as TGTGCCAGCAGCTCTACGGGCGACAGGCCCCCCTACGAGCAGTACTTC.

This clone has more than one count but fewer than ten. The V gene is TRBV25-1, the J gene TRBJ2-3; D uncertain. The CDR3 consists of 13 residues. V lost 2 bases and J 2 bases, leaving 5 bases between the germline ends. Germline values: CDR1 MGHDK, CDR2 SYGVNS. The CDR3 DNA sequence: TGTGCCAGCAGTGAAGGCTTCACAGATACGCAGTATTTT. Protein sequence: CASSEGFTDTQYF.

The chain uses TRBV27 and TRBJ2-3; 8 bases are shared with TRBD1. This CDR3 contains 13 residues. CDR1 is MNHEY, CDR2 SMNVEV, per germline (reference sequence). The V and J ends lost 9 bases and 2 bases, in that order; junction bases with no gene match: 4. In nucleotides, the CDR3 is TGTGCCAGAGACAGGGGCGCCACAGATACGCAGTATTTT. Protein sequence: CARDRGATDTQYF.